Listed here are 31 T cell receptor beta chains from one sample, sequenced in a study of cytomegalovirus exposure and HLA in healthy donors. Vbeta (60) and Jbeta (13) primers were used in the PCR. Here immunoSEQ multiplex PCR was the method, and the copy in TCRdb shows in-frame clones only, minus some. The data contain 96,000 or so clones, around 74% of them singletons. Input material: PBMCs. The source is a woman aged 70-85 years in good health and CMV-seropositive.

V and J are TRBV5-4 and TRBJ2-5; TRBD1 matches 9 bases. Germline values: CDR1 SGHNT, CDR2 YYREEE (reference sequence). J gave up 0 bases and V 3 bases, and 6 bases lay outside the gene matches. This CDR3 contains 16 residues. The CDR3 protein is CASSSFGTGNQETQYF. CDR3 in DNA: TGTGCCAGCAGCTCTTTCGGGACAGGGAACCAAGAGACCCAGTACTTC.

V gene TRBV7-2 combines with J gene TRBJ1-3, with D perhaps matching TRBD1 (6 bases). The CDR3 is made up of 16 amino acids. V was pared by 5 bases and J by 0 bases, with 14 bases between. Germline CDR1 reads SGHTA; CDR2 reads FQGNSA. CDR3: CASSATGSNSGNTIYF. As DNA, the CDR3 is TGTGCCAGCAGCGCTACAGGGTCCAACTCTGGAAACACCATATATTTT.

The V gene is TRBV28, the J gene TRBJ1-2; 8 bases match TRBD1. V shed 6 bases, J shed 3 bases, and the junction held 3 bases outside the gene matches. Germline CDR1 reads MDHEN; CDR2 reads SYDVKM. This CDR3 comprises 13 residues. The CDR3 sequence: CASSLQGDYGYTF. The CDR3 coding sequence is TGTGCCAGCAGCCTACAGGGGGACTATGGCTACACCTTC.

The chain uses TRBV11-2 and TRBJ2-7; 10 bases match TRBD2. The J segment lost 6 bases and the V segment lost 0 bases, leaving 8 bases of the junction unmatched. Germline CDR1 and CDR2: SGHAT and FQNNGV. CDR3 length: 16 amino acids. The CDR3, as DNA: TGTGCCAGCAGCTTAGAAGGAGCGGGAGGGAAGGGCGAGCAGTACTTC. This codes for CASSLEGAGGKGEQYF.

DNA of the CDR3: TGCGCCAGCAGGATGGGGTTAGGGGCGCGGGGGGCCAACGTCCTGACTTTC. This translates into CASRMGLGARGANVLTF. The chain employs TRBV5-1 and TRBJ2-6, with a weak D call TRBD1 (5 bases). V was trimmed by 5 bases and J by 4 bases, leaving 19 bases between them. This CDR3 is 17 amino acids long. Germline V gene lookup returns CDR1 SGHRS and CDR2 YFSETQ.

In this sample, this clone turned up a few times. This chain links TRBV6-5 with TRBJ1-6; D perhaps matches TRBD1 (5 bases). CDR1 MNHEY and CDR2 SVGAGI come from the germline V gene. Trimming shortened V by 4 bases and J by 6 bases, and 13 bases separated the two germline ends. The length of the CDR3 is 15 residues. CDR3 region: CASSSRVGANSPLHF. CDR3 DNA: TGTGCCAGCAGTTCCCGAGTAGGGGCTAATTCACCCCTCCACTTT.

Details on this clone: One junction end disagrees with the germline gene, perhaps due to a read error. This sequence joins TRBV10-1 and TRBJ2-2, with 12 bases fitting TRBD1. From germline, CDR1 is WNHNN and CDR2 SYGVQD (reference sequence). This CDR3 has 15 residues. CDR3 DNA: TGCGCCAGCGGGACAGGGGGCGCGGGCACCGGGGAGCTGGTTTTT. Translated, it gives CASGTGGAGTGELVF.

The chain uses TRBV2 and TRBJ2-5, with 8 bases matching TRBD1. The germline gives CDR1 SNHLY, CDR2 FYNNEI. J was trimmed by 2 bases and V by 1 base; bases with no gene match: 9. CDR3 length equals 17 residues. The CDR3 region has the DNA TGTGCCAGCAGTGAAGGCCTGGACAGGGTAAAACAAGAGACCCAGTACTTC. The encoded protein is CASSEGLDRVKQETQYF.

V usage is TRBV29-1 and J usage is TRBJ2-5, with 9 positions matching TRBD2. This CDR3 has 13 residues. V lost 3 bases and J lost 4; bases outside the gene matches: 3. The germline CDR1 and CDR2 sequences are SQVTM and ANQGSEA. CDR3 amino acids: CSVEGLARETQYF. The CDR3 nucleotides read TGCAGCGTTGAGGGACTAGCCAGAGAGACCCAGTACTTC. The complete variable domain, with remaining parts taken from reference TRBV29-1 and TRBJ2-5, reads SAVISQKPSRDICQRGTSLTIQCQVDSQVTMMFWYRQQPGQSLTLIATANQGSEATYESGFVIDKFPISRPNLTFSTLTVSNMSPEDSSIYLCSVEGLARETQYFGPGTRLLVL.

The chain links TRBV18 to TRBJ2-7; no clear D gene. V lost 2 bases and J 1 base, leaving 18 bases between the germline ends. The CDR3 spans 17 residues. Germline CDR1 reads KGHSH; CDR2 reads LQKENI. The CDR3 reads CASSPSRALLTSYEQYF. The CDR3 DNA sequence: TGTGCCAGCTCACCATCAAGAGCGTTGTTAACGTCCTACGAGCAGTACTTC.

This chain connects TRBV27 to TRBJ2-5; perhaps TRBD2 as D (6 bases). Germline V gene data show CDR1 as MNHEY and CDR2 as SMNVEV (reference sequence). This CDR3 has 17 residues. With 5 bases removed from V and 2 bases from J, the gap between germline ends came to 21 bases. CDR3 sequence: CASSPNPTLAQQETQYF. CDR3 coding DNA: TGTGCCAGCAGTCCGAACCCGACTCTAGCGCAACAAGAGACCCAGTACTTC.

The J gene is TRBJ1-1, the V gene TRBV5-1; D is perhaps TRBD1 (5 bases). The CDR3 runs to 14 residues. Trimming pared 0 bases from V and 3 bases from J, leaving 9 bases between. Germline V CDR1 and CDR2: SGHRS, YFSETQ. The CDR3 sequence is CASSLVSGYTEAFF. The CDR3 DNA follows: TGCGCCAGCAGCTTGGTCTCAGGGTACACTGAAGCTTTCTTT.

J is TRBJ1-2 and V is TRBV11-2; D is ambiguous. The CDR3 spans 13 residues. The germline V and J ends were trimmed by 2 bases and 8 bases, with 12 bases remaining between them. In germline, CDR1 is SGHAT, CDR2 FQNNGV. In nucleotides, the CDR3 is TGTGCCAGCAGCTTATTCGGCTCGGGGGGCTACACCTTC. Amino acid sequence: CASSLFGSGGYTF.

CDR3: CASSVVLFPGQRNTEAFF. Written as DNA, the CDR3 is TGTGCCAGCAGCGTAGTCCTCTTCCCGGGACAAAGAAACACTGAAGCTTTCTTT. The chain combines TRBV9 with TRBJ1-1; tentative D call: TRBD1 (6 bases). The V end was cut by 0 bases, the J end by 2 bases, with 20 bases between. The CDR3 totals 18 residues. CDR1 and CDR2 from the germline V gene are SGDLS and YYNGEE.

J is TRBJ1-4 and V is TRBV19, with 8 bases that match TRBD1. CDR1 and CDR2 from the germline V gene are LNHDA and SQIVND (reference sequence). The CDR3 has 15 residues. J was trimmed by 5 bases and V by 7 bases; bases with no gene match: 9. In DNA form, the CDR3 reads TGTGCCAGTAAACCCGGGGACAGGAGAAATGAAAAACTGTTTTTT. It encodes CASKPGDRRNEKLFF. Using reference TRBV19 and TRBJ1-4 for the parts outside the CDR3, the full variable domain is DGGITQSPKYLFRKEGQNVTLSCEQNLNHDAMYWYRQDPGQGLRLIYYSQIVNDFQKGDIAEGYSVSREKKESFPLTVTSAQKNPTAFYLCASKPGDRRNEKLFFGSGTQLSVL.

The chain joins TRBV7-2 to TRBJ2-7; 8 bases are shared with TRBD2. With 5 bases clipped from V and 6 bases from J, the junction kept 6 bases outside the gene matches. CDR3 size: 13 residues. Per the germline V gene, CDR1 is SGHTA and CDR2 is FQGNSA. The chain's CDR3 is CASSQRAGGEQYF. In nucleotides, the CDR3 is TGTGCCAGCAGCCAACGGGCGGGGGGCGAGCAGTACTTC. Based on the CDR3 plus reference TRBV7-2 and TRBJ2-7, the full variable domain is GAGVSQSPSNKVTEKGKDVELRCDPISGHTALYWYRQSLGQGLEFLIYFQGNSAPDKSGLPSDRFSAERTGGSVSTLTIQRTQQEDSAVYLCASSQRAGGEQYFGPGTRLTVT.

V is TRBV9 and J is TRBJ2-7, with a tentative D call TRBD1 (6 bases). The CDR3 sequence is 15 residues long. V was clipped by 4 bases and J by 0 bases, with 14 bases between them. Germline CDR1 and CDR2: SGDLS and YYNGEE. The DNA for the CDR3 is TGTGCCAGCAGCCCAGGGGCCGGTAACTCCTACGAGCAGTACTTC. As protein: CASSPGAGNSYEQYF.

The sample holds a few counts of this clone. This chain links TRBV4-3 with TRBJ2-4; TRBD2 aligns across 7 bases. The CDR3 extends over 17 amino acids. Germline V gives CDR1 LGHNA, CDR2 YSLEER. With V trimmed by 0 bases and J by 2 bases, 7 bases remained unmatched. The CDR3 loop is CASSQDSASGSKNIQYF. CDR3 coding DNA: TGCGCCAGCAGCCAAGATTCGGCTAGCGGTTCCAAAAACATTCAGTACTTC.

This clone was counted only a few times. The chain has TRBV11-1 and TRBJ1-1; TRBD1 might be the D (6 bases). The germline V gene has CDR1 SGHAT and CDR2 FQDESV (reference sequence). V was pared by 6 bases and J by 7 bases, with 12 bases between. This CDR3 comprises 12 residues. CDR3 bases: TGTGCCAGCAGACAACAGGGCCGTGAAGCTTTCTTT. This encodes CASRQQGREAFF.

This rearrangement joins TRBV4-2 to TRBJ2-3; 12 nucleotides match TRBD2. The CDR3 totals 17 residues. V was clipped by 5 bases and J by 6 bases; unmatched bases: 12. Germline V gene sequence: CDR1 LGHNA, CDR2 YNFKEQ. The chain's CDR3 is CASSVLGASGGVDTQYF. The CDR3 DNA reads TGTGCCAGCAGCGTCTTAGGGGCTAGCGGGGGGGTTGATACGCAGTATTTT.

The chain uses TRBV6-5 and TRBJ2-7, with a tentative D call TRBD1 (7 bases). Germline V lookup: CDR1 MNHEY, CDR2 SVGAGI. The length of the CDR3 is 14 residues. Trimming stripped 4 bases from V and 4 bases from J, with 14 bases between. CDR3 amino acids: CASSFTGEVYEQYF. The CDR3 coding sequence is TGTGCCAGCAGTTTTACAGGGGAGGTGTACGAGCAGTACTTC.

The genes are TRBV11-2 and TRBJ1-2; D call uncertain. CDR1 is SGHAT and CDR2 is FQNNGV in the germline V gene. V was clipped by 4 bases and J by 2 bases, with 2 bases between them. The CDR3 contains 11 residues. In DNA form, the CDR3 reads TGTGCCAGCAGCTCAAACTATGGCTACACCTTC. It codes for CASSSNYGYTF. Using reference TRBV11-2 and TRBJ1-2 for the parts outside the CDR3, the full variable domain is EAGVAQSPRYKIIEKRQSVAFWCNPISGHATLYWYQQILGQGPKLLIQFQNNGVVDDSQLPKDRFSAERLKGVDSTLKIQPAKLEDSAVYLCASSSNYGYTFGSGTRLTVV.

The genes are TRBV2 and TRBJ2-1, with 8 positions matching TRBD2. The CDR3 covers 14 residues. V lost 4 bases to trimming and J lost 6 bases; unmatched junction nucleotides: 5. The germline CDR1 and CDR2 sequences are SNHLY and FYNNEI. CDR3 sequence (DNA): TGTGCCAGCAGTGGGTTAGCGGGACCCAATGAGCAGTTCTTC. It codes for CASSGLAGPNEQFF. The whole variable domain, filled in from reference TRBV2 and TRBJ2-1, reads EPEVTQTPSHQVTQMGQEVILRCVPISNHLYFYWYRQILGQKVEFLVSFYNNEISEKSEIFDDQFSVERPDGSNFTLKIRSTKLEDSAMYFCASSGLAGPNEQFFGPGTRLTVL.

This chain joins TRBV14 and TRBJ2-1; perhaps TRBD2 as D (6 bases). The CDR3 is made up of 18 amino acids. Per germline, CDR1 SGHDN and CDR2 FVKESK. V shed 0 bases and J shed 5 bases, with 20 bases lying between them. CDR3 nucleotide sequence: TGTGCCAGCAGCCAAGATTCAAGCGGGCTTCTCCGTGACAATGAGCAGTTCTTC. This gives the protein CASSQDSSGLLRDNEQFF.

The count of this clone is one. Other DNA sequences from this sample encode an identical CDR3 as well. The chain links TRBV7-2 to TRBJ2-5; D gene uncertain. Between the trimmed V and J ends, which lost 3 bases and 1 base, there was a span of 6 bases. The germline V gene has CDR1 SGHTA and CDR2 FQGNSA. This CDR3 contains 13 residues. Here the CDR3 reads CASSFSGQETQYF. DNA of the CDR3: TGTGCCAGCAGCTTCTCGGGCCAAGAGACCCAGTACTTC.

This clone has just a few counts. J is TRBJ2-5 and V is TRBV28, with D maybe TRBD2 (6 bases). The CDR3 totals 15 residues. V was pared by 2 bases and J by 2 bases, with 12 bases between. The germline gives CDR1 MDHEN, CDR2 SYDVKM. As DNA, the CDR3 is TGTGCCAGCAGTTTAAACGCAGCGGGTCAAGAGACCCAGTACTTC. Protein: CASSLNAAGQETQYF.

This chain uses TRBV27 with TRBJ2-7; D is uncertain. This CDR3 region has 15 residues. The V end lost 1 base, the J end lost 2 bases, and 12 bases lay between the germline ends. Germline CDR1 is MNHEY and CDR2 is SMNVEV (reference sequence). CDR3 amino acids: CASSLYPGAAYEQYF. The CDR3 DNA sequence: TGTGCCAGCAGTTTATATCCCGGAGCCGCCTACGAGCAGTACTTC.

The chain has TRBV29-1 and TRBJ2-3, with D possibly TRBD2 on 6 matching bases. Trimming pared 2 bases from V and 4 bases from J, leaving 22 bases between. Germline V gene lookup returns CDR1 SQVTM and CDR2 ANQGSEA. The CDR3 has 17 amino acids. The CDR3 coding sequence is TGCAGCGTTGAACCCCACCTCGGGAGATGGCAAGCAGATACGCAGTATTTT. Its translation is CSVEPHLGRWQADTQYF.

The genes are TRBV30 and TRBJ2-1; 10 positions agree with TRBD2. This CDR3 has 15 amino acids. Trimming removed 5 bases from V and 4 bases from J; junction bases left unmatched: 8. The germline gives CDR1 GTSNPN, CDR2 SVGIG (reference sequence). The CDR3 loop reads CAWDSLAGVYNEQFF. The CDR3 DNA reads TGTGCCTGGGATTCCCTAGCGGGAGTTTACAATGAGCAGTTCTTC.

The chain couples TRBV6-6 to TRBJ2-1, with 9 bases matching TRBD1. The CDR3 extends over 14 amino acids. Trimming cost V 3 bases and J 7 bases; bases outside gene matches: 4. Germline lookup yields CDR1 MNHNY and CDR2 SVGAGI (reference sequence). CDR3 in DNA: TGTGCCAGCAGTTATGGACAGGGGCGTAATGAGCAGTTCTTC. Its translation: CASSYGQGRNEQFF.

This chain links TRBV18 with TRBJ2-2; D possibly corresponds to TRBD2 (6 bases). Per the germline V gene, CDR1 is KGHSH and CDR2 is LQKENI. The CDR3 is made up of 16 amino acids. V was clipped by 3 bases and J by 3 bases, with 14 bases between them. The CDR3 bases are TGTGCCAGCTCACCCCCTTTAAGGGACTACACCGGGGAGCTGTTTTTT. Translating gives CASSPPLRDYTGELFF.